The subject of this entry is one T cell receptor beta chain. Generated by immunoSEQ multiplex PCR, the TCRdb table keeps only in-frame clones and is missing some. Of fewer than 140,000 clones listed, just under 95% are singletons. The source of the sample is a study of T cell changes during pregnancy in multiple sclerosis. The CDR3 consists of 12 residues. CDR1 is SGHNT, CDR2 YYREEE, per germline (reference sequence). V lost 4 bases to trimming and J lost 5 bases, with 8 bases between them. The rearrangement joins TRBV5-4 to TRBJ2-3; D is uncertain. The receptor was isolated from a female donor with multiple sclerosis, enrolled in a pregnancy study. Sequences were derived from peripheral blood, sampled after pregnancy. This CDR3 is CASSPSVDTQYF. CDR3 nucleotides: TGTGCCAGCAGCCCCTCCGTAGATACGCAGTATTTT.